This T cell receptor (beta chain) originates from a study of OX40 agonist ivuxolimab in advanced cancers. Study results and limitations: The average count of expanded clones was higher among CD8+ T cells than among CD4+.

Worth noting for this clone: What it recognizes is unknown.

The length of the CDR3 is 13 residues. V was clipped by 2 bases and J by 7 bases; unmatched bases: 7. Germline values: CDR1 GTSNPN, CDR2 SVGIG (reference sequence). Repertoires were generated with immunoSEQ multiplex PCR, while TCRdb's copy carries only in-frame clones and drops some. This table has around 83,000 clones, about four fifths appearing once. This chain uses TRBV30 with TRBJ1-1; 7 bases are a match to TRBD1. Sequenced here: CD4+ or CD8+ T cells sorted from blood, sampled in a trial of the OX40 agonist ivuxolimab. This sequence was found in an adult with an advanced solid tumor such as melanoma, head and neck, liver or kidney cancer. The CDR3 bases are TGTGCCTGGAGTCAGTCTGGGGACAGTGAAGCTTTCTTT. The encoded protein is CAWSQSGDSEAFF.